The 26 T cell receptor beta chains below all came from one sample that was sequenced in a study of T cell repertoires in cytomegalovirus infection. Each CDR3 protein gets one entry after TCRdb re-called the reads with MiXCR. The table shows approximately 700,000 distinct CDR3 sequences, with 35% occurring only once. What was sequenced was PBMCs. Every receptor here comes from a human donor in good health (CMV status not recorded). Some clones in this sample may be carry-over from other donors' samples.

The J gene is TRBJ1-3, the V gene TRBV12-3 or TRBV12-4, with no clear D. This CDR3 has 12 residues. Trimming shortened V by 5 bases and J by 0 bases, and 2 bases separated the two germline ends. The CDR3 nucleotides are TGTGCCAGCAGTCACTCTGGAAACACCATATATTTT. Translating gives CASSHSGNTIYF.

This clonotype was detected a few times. The rearrangement joins TRBV7-2 to TRBJ2-1; 11 bases agree with TRBD2. The CDR3 is 17 residues long. Trimming removed 1 base from V and 2 bases from J; junction bases left unmatched: 4. From germline, CDR1 is SGHTA and CDR2 FQGNSA. The CDR3 bases are TGTGCCAGCAGCTTAGGGGTTAGCGGGAGGGCCTACAATGAGCAGTTCTTC. Its protein product is CASSLGVSGRAYNEQFF.

The gene calls are TRBV5-1 and TRBJ1-3; 7 positions match TRBD1. The CDR3 is 16 residues long. The V gene end was trimmed by 0 bases and the J gene end by 3 bases; junction bases not matched to a gene: 6. Germline V gene data show CDR1 as SGHRS and CDR2 as YFSETQ. The CDR3 reads CASSLEPGQRGNTIYF. CDR3 in DNA: TGCGCCAGCAGCTTGGAGCCGGGACAGCGTGGAAACACCATATATTTT. Together with reference TRBV5-1 and TRBJ1-3, the CDR3 gives the full variable domain: KAGVTQTPRYLIKTRGQQVTLSCSPISGHRSVSWYQQTPGQGLQFLFEYFSETQRNKGNFPGRFSGRQFSNSRSEMNVSTLELGDSALYLCASSLEPGQRGNTIYFGEGSWLTVV.

The rearrangement joins TRBV19 to TRBJ2-1; 7 positions agree with TRBD2. CDR3 size: 14 residues. The germline CDR1 and CDR2 sequences are LNHDA and SQIVND (reference sequence). V lost 6 bases and J lost 4; bases outside the gene matches: 6. The CDR3 spells CASSQTGGYNEQFF. CDR3 DNA: TGTGCCAGTAGCCAGACGGGAGGTTACAATGAGCAGTTCTTC. Using reference TRBV19 and TRBJ2-1 for the parts outside the CDR3, the full variable domain is DGGITQSPKYLFRKEGQNVTLSCEQNLNHDAMYWYRQDPGQGLRLIYYSQIVNDFQKGDIAEGYSVSREKKESFPLTVTSAQKNPTAFYLCASSQTGGYNEQFFGPGTRLTVL.

Remarks on this clonotype: A read error may produce the germline difference seen at one junction end. This chain connects TRBV14 to TRBJ2-7, with 10 bases that match TRBD1. In germline, CDR1 is SGHDN, CDR2 FVKESK. The CDR3 has 15 amino acids. CDR3 amino acids: CASRHSGTGVYEQYF. In nucleotides, the CDR3 is TGTGCCAGCCGCCATTCCGGGACAGGGGTCTACGAGCAGTACTTC.

This clonotype was picked up many times. The rearrangement links TRBV7-2 to TRBJ2-2; the match to TRBD2 covers 9 bases. Germline CDR1 reads SGHTA; CDR2 reads FQGNSA. The CDR3 covers 16 residues. V dropped 1 base and J dropped 7; count of bases not matched to a gene: 7. The CDR3 DNA reads TGTGCCAGCAGCTTAGGAGGCGGGAGGGCCGACGGGGAGCTGTTTTTT. Translation: CASSLGGGRADGELFF.

J is TRBJ1-5 and V is TRBV28; D gene unclear. The V end lost 6 bases, the J end lost 2 bases, and 11 bases lay between the germline ends. Germline CDR1 reads MDHEN; CDR2 reads SYDVKM. The CDR3 totals 14 residues. CDR3 region: CASRTGPGNQPQHF. The CDR3 coding sequence is TGTGCCAGCAGGACCGGACCAGGCAATCAGCCCCAGCATTTT. The full variable domain, its missing parts supplied by reference TRBV28 and TRBJ1-5, is DVKVTQSSRYLVKRTGEKVFLECVQDMDHENMFWYRQDPGLGLRLIYFSYDVKMKEKGDIPEGYSVSREKKERFSLILESASTNQTSMYLCASRTGPGNQPQHFGDGTRLSIL.

The genes are TRBV14 and TRBJ2-1; D gene uncertain. Looked up from germline, CDR1 is SGHDN and CDR2 is FVKESK. Trimming removed 3 bases from V and 7 bases from J, with 10 bases in between. This CDR3 is 13 amino acids long. Here the CDR3 reads CASSHYKGNEQFF. CDR3 DNA: TGTGCCAGCAGCCACTACAAAGGGAATGAGCAGTTCTTC.

This clonotype showed up just a few times. The rearrangement uses TRBV28 and TRBJ2-3; TRBD1 might be the D (5 bases). Deletions cut 5 bases from V and 12 bases from J, with 15 bases between. The CDR3 is made up of 12 amino acids. Germline assignment: CDR1 MDHEN and CDR2 SYDVKM. This CDR3 is CASSPRATVQYF. CDR3 in DNA: TGTGCCAGCAGTCCACGTGCGACAGTTCAGTATTTT.

With respect to this clonotype: The missing conserved phenylalanine or tryptophan at the end of this CDR3 makes a read error likely. V and J are TRBV2 and TRBJ2-7; tentatively, D is TRBD2 (7 bases). CDR3 length equals 15 residues. Germline CDR1 SNHLY, CDR2 FYNNEI. Deletions cut 6 bases from V and 2 bases from J, with 17 bases between. This CDR3 reads CASRDLVGGPYEQYL. The CDR3 DNA reads as TGTGCCAGCAGGGACCTGGTGGGGGGGCCCTACGAGCAGTACTTA.

This clonotype was found a few times. The chain employs TRBV7-8 and TRBJ1-2; TRBD1 agrees at 10 bases. Germline V gene lookup returns CDR1 SGHVS and CDR2 FQNEAQ. With 1 base clipped from V and 7 bases from J, the junction kept 9 bases outside the gene matches. This CDR3 has 16 amino acids. The CDR3, as DNA: TGTGCCAGCAGCTTAGTTGGTAGACAGGGGGCCGGTGGCTACACCTTC. This translates into CASSLVGRQGAGGYTF.

This clonotype was found a few times. The genes are TRBV7-2 and TRBJ2-5; possible D gene TRBD1, 6 bases. Trimming removed 6 bases at V and 2 bases at J, with 13 bases between. Germline lookup yields CDR1 SGHTA and CDR2 FQGNSA. The CDR3 extends over 14 amino acids. This chain's CDR3 is CASRRFGQQETQYF. CDR3 nucleotide sequence: TGTGCCAGCAGAAGGTTTGGACAGCAAGAGACCCAGTACTTC.

As regards this clonotype: Its ends do not fully match the called genes, so a read error is possible. The chain combines TRBV7-2 with TRBJ2-1, with TRBD1 matching over 7 bases. There are 15 residues in the CDR3. Germline V gives CDR1 SGHTA, CDR2 FQGNSA. The chain's CDR3 is CASSRDRYSYKEQFF. The CDR3 region has the DNA TGTGCCAGCAGCCGGGACAGATACTCCTACAAGGAGCAGTTTTTC.

This clonotype was found a few times. The J gene is TRBJ2-1, the V gene TRBV29-1; D possibly corresponds to TRBD2 (5 bases). With 7 bases removed from V and 4 bases from J, the gap between germline ends came to 14 bases. CDR3 length: 13 residues. Germline loops: CDR1 SQVTM, CDR2 ANQGSEA. CDR3 sequence: CSGGSAVYNEQFF. The DNA for the CDR3 is TGCAGCGGAGGTAGCGCAGTGTACAATGAGCAGTTCTTC.

This chain connects TRBV7-2 to TRBJ2-4, with D perhaps TRBD2 (6 bases). Trimming removed 5 bases at V and 7 bases at J, with 12 bases between. The CDR3 sequence is 13 residues long. Germline V gives CDR1 SGHTA, CDR2 FQGNSA. CDR3 protein: CASSAGRGNIQYF. The CDR3 DNA follows: TGTGCCAGCAGCGCCGGGAGAGGTAACATTCAGTACTTC.

V usage is TRBV5-1 and J usage is TRBJ1-2, with TRBD1 matching 10 bases. This CDR3 is 16 amino acids long. V trimming: 0 bases; J trimming: 6 bases; junction bases outside the gene matches: 8. Per germline, CDR1 SGHRS and CDR2 YFSETQ. The CDR3 loop is CASSLGDRGVPHGYTF. The CDR3 DNA follows: TGCGCCAGCAGCTTGGGGGACAGGGGCGTTCCCCATGGCTACACCTTC.

This clonotype appeared once. V gene TRBV7-4 combines with J gene TRBJ2-3; the D is unclear. CDR1 and CDR2 (germline): SGHVT, SQSDAQ. CDR3 size: 17 residues. V was clipped by 1 base and J by 3 bases, with 17 bases between them. The CDR3 sequence is CASSLGGSQGRTDTQYF. CDR3 coding DNA: TGTGCCAGCAGCTTAGGAGGATCCCAAGGTAGAACAGATACGCAGTATTTT.

About this clonotype: A junction boundary mismatches the germline segment, possibly from a read error. V is TRBV28 and J is TRBJ1-3; D call uncertain. This CDR3 contains 12 residues. Germline-derived CDR1 and CDR2 are MDHEN and SYDVKM. Here the CDR3 DNA reads TGTGCCAGCACCGACCCAGGAAACACCCTATATTTT. Encoded protein: CASTDPGNTLYF. The full variable domain, in which reference TRBV28 and TRBJ1-3 provide the parts outside the CDR3, is DVKVTQSSRYLVKRTGEKVFLECVQDMDHENMFWYRQDPGLGLRLIYFSYDVKMKEKGDIPEGYSVSREKKERFSLILESASTNQTSMYLCASTDPGNTLYFGEGSWLTVV.

The chain links TRBV9 to TRBJ1-2, with a possible D match to TRBD1 (6 bases). Between the trimmed V and J ends, which lost 2 bases and 2 bases, there was a span of 10 bases. The germline V gene encodes CDR1 SGDLS and CDR2 YYNGEE. CDR3 length: 14 amino acids. This CDR3 is CASSVGGENYGYTF. The CDR3, as DNA: TGTGCCAGCAGCGTCGGGGGCGAGAACTATGGCTACACCTTC.

This clonotype was counted a few times. The V call is TRBV7-8, the J call TRBJ2-3; D uncertain. The V end was cut by 2 bases, the J end by 6 bases, with 12 bases between. Germline CDR1 SGHVS, CDR2 FQNEAQ. This CDR3 is built from 14 residues. CDR3 protein: CASSLSRLDDTQYF. The CDR3 DNA sequence: TGTGCCAGCAGCTTAAGTCGGTTGGATGATACGCAGTATTTT.

This chain connects TRBV19 to TRBJ2-5; 9 bases are a match to TRBD1. The trim removed 6 bases at V and 5 bases at J, leaving 10 bases unmatched. CDR3 length: 15 amino acids. Germline V gives CDR1 LNHDA, CDR2 SQIVND (reference sequence). The CDR3 sequence: CASSDAADRGETQYF. The CDR3 DNA reads TGTGCCAGTAGCGATGCCGCCGACAGGGGGGAGACCCAGTACTTC.

This chain's CDR3 is CASSLFISGERRNTIYF. In nucleotides, the CDR3 is TGCGCCAGCAGCTTGTTTATTTCCGGGGAGCGCCGAAACACCATATATTTT. This chain uses TRBV5-1 with TRBJ1-3; D is unresolved. The V gene's germline CDR1 is SGHRS and CDR2 YFSETQ. The V and J ends lost 1 base and 5 bases respectively, with 19 bases between them. This CDR3 has 17 amino acids.

This clonotype has more than one count but fewer than ten. This sequence joins TRBV28 and TRBJ2-7; 8 bases are a match to TRBD1. Trimming at V came to 6 bases and at J to 2 bases, leaving 9 bases not matched to a gene. The germline V gene has CDR1 MDHEN and CDR2 SYDVKM. The CDR3 loop spans 15 amino acids. CDR3 sequence (DNA): TGTGCCAGCAGCCCCCTTACGGACAGGGCCTACGAGCAGTACTTC. Translating it yields CASSPLTDRAYEQYF.

This clonotype has just a few counts. This rearrangement joins TRBV11-1 to TRBJ1-6, with TRBD1 matching over 10 bases. Germline V lookup: CDR1 SGHAT, CDR2 FQDESV (reference sequence). The CDR3 covers 16 residues. Trimming at V came to 3 bases and at J to 10 bases, leaving 9 bases not matched to a gene. The CDR3 sequence: CASSLDGTGARSPLHF. CDR3 in DNA: TGTGCCAGCAGCTTGGATGGGACAGGGGCTCGATCACCCCTCCACTTT.

This clonotype was seen a few times. The rearrangement uses TRBV12-3 or TRBV12-4 and TRBJ1-1; no firm D call. Trimming cost V 6 bases and J 4 bases, with 12 bases left between them. This CDR3 has 13 amino acids. This CDR3 is CASSMSFGTEAFF. The CDR3 nucleotides are TGTGCCAGCAGCATGAGTTTTGGCACTGAAGCTTTCTTT.

This chain links TRBV6-6 with TRBJ2-5, with 12 bases that match TRBD2. This CDR3 region has 16 residues. Germline values: CDR1 MNHNY, CDR2 SVGAGI (reference sequence). Losses at the gene ends were 6 bases for V and 5 bases for J; bases not matched to a gene: 10. Written as DNA, the CDR3 is TGTGCCAGCAGGGGTGGAGGACTAGCGGGGATGGAGACCCAGTACTTC. This gives the protein CASRGGGLAGMETQYF.